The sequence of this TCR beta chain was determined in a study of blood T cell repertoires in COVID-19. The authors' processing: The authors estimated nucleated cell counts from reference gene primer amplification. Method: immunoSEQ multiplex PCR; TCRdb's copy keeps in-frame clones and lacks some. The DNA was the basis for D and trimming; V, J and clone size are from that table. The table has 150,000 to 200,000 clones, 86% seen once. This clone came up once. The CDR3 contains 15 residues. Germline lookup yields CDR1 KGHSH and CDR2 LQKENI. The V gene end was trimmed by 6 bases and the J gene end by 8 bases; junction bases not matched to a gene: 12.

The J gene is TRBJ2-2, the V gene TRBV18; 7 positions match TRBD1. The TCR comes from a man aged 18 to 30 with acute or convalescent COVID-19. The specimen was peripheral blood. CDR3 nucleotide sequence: TGTGCCAGCTCGCCGACAGGGTATCGGACGGGGGAGCTGTTTTTT. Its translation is CASSPTGYRTGELFF.